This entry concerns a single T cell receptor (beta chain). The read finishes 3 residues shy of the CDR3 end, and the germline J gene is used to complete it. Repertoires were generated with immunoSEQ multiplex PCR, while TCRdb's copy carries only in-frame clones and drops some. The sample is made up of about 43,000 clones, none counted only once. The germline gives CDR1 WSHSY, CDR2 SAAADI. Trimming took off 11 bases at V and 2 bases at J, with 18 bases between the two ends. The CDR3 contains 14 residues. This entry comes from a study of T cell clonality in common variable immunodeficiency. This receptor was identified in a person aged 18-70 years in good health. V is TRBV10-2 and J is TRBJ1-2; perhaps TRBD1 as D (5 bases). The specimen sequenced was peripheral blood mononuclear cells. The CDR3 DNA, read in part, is TGCGCCTCGGTGAATCCGGGGGAGAACTATGGC. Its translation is CASVNPGENYG. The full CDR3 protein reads CASVNPGENYGYTF.